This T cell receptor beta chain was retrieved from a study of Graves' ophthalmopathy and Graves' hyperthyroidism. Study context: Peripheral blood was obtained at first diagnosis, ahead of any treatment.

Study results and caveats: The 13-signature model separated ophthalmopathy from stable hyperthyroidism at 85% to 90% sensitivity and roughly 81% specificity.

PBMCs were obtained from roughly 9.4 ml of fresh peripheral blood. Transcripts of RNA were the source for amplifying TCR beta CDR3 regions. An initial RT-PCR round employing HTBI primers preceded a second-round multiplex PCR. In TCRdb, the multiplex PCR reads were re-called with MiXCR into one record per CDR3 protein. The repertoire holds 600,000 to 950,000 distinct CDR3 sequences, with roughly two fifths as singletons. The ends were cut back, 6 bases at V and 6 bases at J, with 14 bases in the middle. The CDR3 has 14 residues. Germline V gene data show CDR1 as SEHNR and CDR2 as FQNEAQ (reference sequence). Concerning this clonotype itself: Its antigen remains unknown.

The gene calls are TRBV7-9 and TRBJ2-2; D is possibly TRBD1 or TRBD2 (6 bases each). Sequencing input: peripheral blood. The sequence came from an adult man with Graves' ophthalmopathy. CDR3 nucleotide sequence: TGTGCCAGCAGAGGGGGGCCCCAGGCCGGGGAGCTGTTTTTT. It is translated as CASRGGPQAGELFF.